The 8 T cell receptor beta chains below were found in one sample sequenced in a study of shared clonotypes between healthy human individuals. Profiled with immunoSEQ multiplex PCR; TCRdb holds only in-frame clones, not every one. The table lists roughly 720,000 clones, roughly 88% of them singletons. Sequenced input: memory CD8+ T cells from PBMCs. Subset indicated: CD45RO+ cells pooled with CCR7-negative TemRA cells. The receptors were sampled from a man aged 18 to 30 in good health. Some clones in this sample may be carry-over from other donors' samples.

The chain is built from TRBV11-2 and TRBJ2-2, with a weak D call TRBD1 (6 bases). The germline V gene encodes CDR1 SGHAT and CDR2 FQNNGV. The ends were cut back, 5 bases at V and 4 bases at J, with 14 bases in the middle. This CDR3 spans 15 amino acids. The CDR3 DNA is TGTGCCAGCAGCCCGACCGGGACACGCACCGGGGAGCTGTTTTTT. Its protein product is CASSPTGTRTGELFF.

This chain uses TRBV7-2 with TRBJ2-1; TRBD2 matches at 7 bases. Germline CDR1 and CDR2: SGHTA and FQGNSA. J lost 0 bases, V lost 4 bases, and 6 bases had no gene match. There are 16 residues in the CDR3. For the CDR3, the DNA is TGTGCCAGCAGCTCGTTCCAGCGGGACTCCTACAATGAGCAGTTCTTC. Translated, it gives CASSSFQRDSYNEQFF.

The chain recombines TRBV18 with TRBJ1-1, with a tentative D call TRBD1 (5 bases). Trimming removed 1 base at V and 5 bases at J, with 11 bases between. The CDR3 runs to 14 residues. Germline CDR1 and CDR2: KGHSH and LQKENI. The CDR3 loop reads CASSPRGGYTEAFF. The CDR3 nucleotides are TGTGCCAGCTCACCACGCGGGGGGTATACTGAAGCTTTCTTT.

Worth noting for this clone: Other DNA sequences in this specimen translate into the identical CDR3. The chain employs TRBV27 and TRBJ1-1; tentatively, D is TRBD1 (5 bases). The CDR3 is 13 amino acids. V lost 2 bases, J lost 2 bases, and 6 bases lay in between. Germline loops: CDR1 MNHEY, CDR2 SMNVEV (reference sequence). The CDR3 region is CASSLGGNTEAFF. CDR3 in DNA: TGTGCCAGCAGTTTAGGGGGAAACACTGAAGCTTTCTTT.

The chain combines TRBV5-1 with TRBJ2-1; TRBD2 is a possible D gene (7 bases). The CDR3 contains 13 residues. Per the germline V gene, CDR1 is SGHRS and CDR2 is YFSETQ. V was cut by 0 bases and J by 8 bases, with 9 bases left in between. The CDR3 DNA reads TGCGCCAGCAGCTTGGCGGGGGGCCATGAGCAGTTCTTC. Translated, it gives CASSLAGGHEQFF.

The chain joins TRBV5-5 to TRBJ2-5; D is possibly TRBD1 or TRBD2 (5 bases each). The germline V gene has CDR1 SGHKS and CDR2 YYEKEE (reference sequence). Trimming pared 3 bases from V and 1 base from J, leaving 13 bases between. CDR3 length equals 15 residues. CDR3 amino acids: CASSSPWDGQETQYF. The CDR3 region has the DNA TGTGCCAGCAGCTCTCCCTGGGACGGCCAAGAGACCCAGTACTTC.

The rearrangement links TRBV7-9 to TRBJ2-5; 7 bases agree with TRBD2. Germline trimming cut 7 bases from V and 4 bases from J; bases unmatched to any gene: 9. CDR1 SEHNR and CDR2 FQNEAQ come from the germline V gene (reference sequence). The CDR3 spans 14 residues. The CDR3 loop reads CASTGRGVLETQYF. The DNA for the CDR3 is TGTGCCAGCACGGGACGGGGGGTGCTAGAGACCCAGTACTTC.

The table lists this clone with a few counts. This chain joins TRBV6-1 and TRBJ1-1; D is uncertain. Germline V gene data show CDR1 as MNHNS and CDR2 as SASEGT. The CDR3 has 14 residues. Trimming stripped 4 bases from V and 0 bases from J, with 9 bases between. CDR3 in amino acids: CASSALRVNTEAFF. As DNA, the CDR3 is TGTGCCAGCAGTGCGCTACGTGTGAACACTGAAGCTTTCTTT.